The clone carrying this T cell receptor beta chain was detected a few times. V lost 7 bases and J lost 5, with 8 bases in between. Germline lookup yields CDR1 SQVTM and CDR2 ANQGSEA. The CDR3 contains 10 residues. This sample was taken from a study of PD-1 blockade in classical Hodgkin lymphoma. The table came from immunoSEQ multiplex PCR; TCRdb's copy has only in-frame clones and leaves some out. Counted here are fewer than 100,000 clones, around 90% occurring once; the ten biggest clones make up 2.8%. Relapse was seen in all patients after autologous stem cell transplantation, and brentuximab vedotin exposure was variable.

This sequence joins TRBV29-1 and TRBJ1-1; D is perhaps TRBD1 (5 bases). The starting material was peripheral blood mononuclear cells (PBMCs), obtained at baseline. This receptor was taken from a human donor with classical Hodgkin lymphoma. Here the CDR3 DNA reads TGCAGCGGTGGGGGGACTGAAGCTTTCTTT. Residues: CSGGGTEAFF.